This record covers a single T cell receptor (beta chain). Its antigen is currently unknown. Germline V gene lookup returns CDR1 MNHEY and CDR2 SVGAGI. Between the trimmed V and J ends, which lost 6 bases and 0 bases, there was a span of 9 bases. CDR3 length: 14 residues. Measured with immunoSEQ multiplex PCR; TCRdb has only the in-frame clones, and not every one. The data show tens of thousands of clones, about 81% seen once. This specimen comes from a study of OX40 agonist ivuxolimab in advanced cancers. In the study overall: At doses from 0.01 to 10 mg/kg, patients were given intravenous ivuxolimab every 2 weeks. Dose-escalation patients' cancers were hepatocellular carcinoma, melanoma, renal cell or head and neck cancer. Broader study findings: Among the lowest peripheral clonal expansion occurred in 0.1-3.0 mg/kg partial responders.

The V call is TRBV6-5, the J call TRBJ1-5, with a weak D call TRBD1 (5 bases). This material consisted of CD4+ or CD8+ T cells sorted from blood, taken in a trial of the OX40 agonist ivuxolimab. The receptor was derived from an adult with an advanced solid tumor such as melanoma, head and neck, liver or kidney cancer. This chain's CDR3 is CASRSGHSNQPQHF. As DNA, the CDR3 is TGTGCCAGCAGATCCGGACATAGCAATCAGCCCCAGCATTTT.